The clone carrying this T cell receptor (beta chain) was counted many times. The data were taken from a study of metastatic and nonmetastatic thyroid tumors. TCRdb re-analyzed the PCR reads using MiXCR. The sample includes some 93,000 clones, roughly 13% of them seen just once. In germline, CDR1 is MNHEY, CDR2 SMNVEV (reference sequence). The V and J ends lost 6 bases and 2 bases respectively, with 17 bases between them. The CDR3 is made up of 15 amino acids. Among the patients, none had received any treatment before thyroid surgery. Sequenced material: blood. V usage is TRBV27 and J usage is TRBJ2-7; D call uncertain. The sequence was obtained from a female donor with papillary thyroid cancer or a benign thyroid nodule (not recorded which). Some clones in this sample may be carry-over from other donors' samples. The CDR3 spells CASRMTLRSTYEQYF. The CDR3 nucleotides are TGTGCCAGCAGGATGACATTAAGGTCCACCTACGAGCAGTACTTC.